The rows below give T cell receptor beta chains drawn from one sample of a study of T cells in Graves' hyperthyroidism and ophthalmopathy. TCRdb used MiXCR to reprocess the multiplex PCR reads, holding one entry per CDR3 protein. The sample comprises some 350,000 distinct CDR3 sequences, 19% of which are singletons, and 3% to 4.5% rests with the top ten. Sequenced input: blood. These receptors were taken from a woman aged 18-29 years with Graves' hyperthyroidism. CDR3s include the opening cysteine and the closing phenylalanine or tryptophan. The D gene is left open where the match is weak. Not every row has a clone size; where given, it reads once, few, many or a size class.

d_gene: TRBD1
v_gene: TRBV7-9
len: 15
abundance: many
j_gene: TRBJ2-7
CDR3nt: TGTGCCAGCAGCTCCACCGGGACAGCGAATTACGAGCAGTACTTC
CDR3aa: CASSSTGTANYEQYF

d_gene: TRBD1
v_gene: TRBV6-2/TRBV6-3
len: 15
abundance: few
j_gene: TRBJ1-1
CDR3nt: TGTGCCAGCAGTTTCGACAGGGGGCCGAACACTGAAGCTTTCTTT
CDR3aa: CASSFDRGPNTEAFF

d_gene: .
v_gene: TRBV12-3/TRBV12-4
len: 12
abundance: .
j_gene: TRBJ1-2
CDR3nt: TGTGCCAGCAGTGCCCGAGACTATGGCTACACCTTC
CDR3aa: CASSARDYGYTF

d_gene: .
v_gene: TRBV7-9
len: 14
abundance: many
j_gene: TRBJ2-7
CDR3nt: TGTGCCAGCAGCGGCCGTGGACGAGGGTACGAGCAGTACTTC
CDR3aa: CASSGRGRGYEQYF

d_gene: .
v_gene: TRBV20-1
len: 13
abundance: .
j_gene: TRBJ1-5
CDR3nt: TGCAGTGCTAGCCCAGGTGTCAATCAGCCCCAGCATTTT
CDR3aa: CSASPGVNQPQHF

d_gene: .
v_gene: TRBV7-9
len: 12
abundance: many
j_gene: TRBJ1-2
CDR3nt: TGTGCCAGCAGCTTAGGGTCTCAGGCTAACACCTTC
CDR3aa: CASSLGSQANTF

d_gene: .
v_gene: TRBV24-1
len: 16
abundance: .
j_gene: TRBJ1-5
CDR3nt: TGTGCCACCAGTGAATTATCGGACAGATCGAGTCAGCCCCAGCATTTT
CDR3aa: CATSELSDRSSQPQHF

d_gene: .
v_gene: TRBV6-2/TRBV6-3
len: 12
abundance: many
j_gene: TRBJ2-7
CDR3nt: TGTGCCACTTCCGGACAGACCTACGAGCAGTACTTC
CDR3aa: CATSGQTYEQYF

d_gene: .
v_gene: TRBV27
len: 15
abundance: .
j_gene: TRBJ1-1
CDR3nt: TGTGCCAGCAGACTGGCTGGATCGTCTGGCACTGAAGCTTTCTTT
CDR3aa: CASRLAGSSGTEAFF

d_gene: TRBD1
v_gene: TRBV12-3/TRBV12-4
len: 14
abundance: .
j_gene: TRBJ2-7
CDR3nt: TGTGCCAGCAGCCGCCGGGACAGGGGGCAGGGGCAGTACTTC
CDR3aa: CASSRRDRGQGQYF

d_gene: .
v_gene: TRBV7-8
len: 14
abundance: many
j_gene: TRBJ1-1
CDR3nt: TGTGCCAGCAGCTCCCGGACCCTTGGGACTGAAGCTTTCTTT
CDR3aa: CASSSRTLGTEAFF

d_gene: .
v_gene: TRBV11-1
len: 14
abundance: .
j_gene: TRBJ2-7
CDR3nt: TGTGCCAGCAGCTTAGGGCTACCGCAAAACGAGCAGTACTTC
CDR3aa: CASSLGLPQNEQYF

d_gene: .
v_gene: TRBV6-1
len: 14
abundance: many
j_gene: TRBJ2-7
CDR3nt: TGTGCCAGCAGTGAACGGGGACCGAGGAACGAGCAGTACTTC
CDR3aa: CASSERGPRNEQYF

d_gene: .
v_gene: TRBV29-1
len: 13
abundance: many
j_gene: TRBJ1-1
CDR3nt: TGCAGCGTTGGGTCGCGTAGCGGCACTGAAGCTTTCTTT
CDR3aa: CSVGSRSGTEAFF

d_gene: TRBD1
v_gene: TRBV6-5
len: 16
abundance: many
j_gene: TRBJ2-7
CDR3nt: TGTGCCAGCAGTTACGCGAGGACAGGGGACTCCTACGAGCAGTACTTC
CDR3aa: CASSYARTGDSYEQYF

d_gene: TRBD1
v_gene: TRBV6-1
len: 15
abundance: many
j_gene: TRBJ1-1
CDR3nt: TGTGCCAGCAGACAAAACCACAGGGGGATGACTGAAGCTTTCTTT
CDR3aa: CASRQNHRGMTEAFF

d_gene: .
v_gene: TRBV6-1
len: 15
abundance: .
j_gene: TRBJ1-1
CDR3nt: TGTGCCAGCAGTGAAGCGCCCGGGGCGAACACTGAAGCTTTCTTT
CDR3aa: CASSEAPGANTEAFF

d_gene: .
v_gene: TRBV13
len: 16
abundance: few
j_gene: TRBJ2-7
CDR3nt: TGTGCCAGCAGCGCTCATGCTCGACGGGGCTCCTACGAGCAGTACTTC
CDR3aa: CASSAHARRGSYEQYF

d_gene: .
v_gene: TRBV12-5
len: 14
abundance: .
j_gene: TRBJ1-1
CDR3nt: TGTGCTAGTGGTTTGAACCCCATCTCGGCTGAAGCTTTCTTT
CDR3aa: CASGLNPISAEAFF

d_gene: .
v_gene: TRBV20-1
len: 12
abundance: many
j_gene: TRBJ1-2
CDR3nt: TGCAGTGCTAGAGGAGGAAACTATGGCTACACCTTC
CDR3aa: CSARGGNYGYTF

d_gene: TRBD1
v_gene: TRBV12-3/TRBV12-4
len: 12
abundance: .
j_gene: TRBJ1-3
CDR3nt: TGTGCCAGCAAGACAGGGGGAAACACCATATATTTT
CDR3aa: CASKTGGNTIYF

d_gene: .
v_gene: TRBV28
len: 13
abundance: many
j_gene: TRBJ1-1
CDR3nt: TGTGCCAGCAGTTTGGTAGAGAACACTGAAGCTTTCTTT
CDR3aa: CASSLVENTEAFF

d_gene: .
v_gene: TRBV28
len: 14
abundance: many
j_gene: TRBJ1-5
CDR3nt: TGTGCCAGCCTTTCGGGGTGGGGCAATCAGCCCCAGCATTTT
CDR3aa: CASLSGWGNQPQHF

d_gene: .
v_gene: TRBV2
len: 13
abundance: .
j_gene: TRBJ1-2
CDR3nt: TGTGCCAGCAGTGAACTGGTGAGGTATGGCTACACCTTC
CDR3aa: CASSELVRYGYTF

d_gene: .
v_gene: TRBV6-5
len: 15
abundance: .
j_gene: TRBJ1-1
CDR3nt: TGTGCCAGCAGTTACTCGCGGGGGATGAACACTGAAGCTTTCTTT
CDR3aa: CASSYSRGMNTEAFF

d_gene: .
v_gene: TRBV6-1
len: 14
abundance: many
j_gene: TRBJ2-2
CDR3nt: TGTGCCAGCAGGTCCGGGACCGGCCCCGGGGAGCTGTTTTTT
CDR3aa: CASRSGTGPGELFF

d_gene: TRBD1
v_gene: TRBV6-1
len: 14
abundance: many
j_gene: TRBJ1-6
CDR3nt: TGTGCCAGCAGGACAGGGGGAATGGCTTCACCCCTCCACTTT
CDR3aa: CASRTGGMASPLHF

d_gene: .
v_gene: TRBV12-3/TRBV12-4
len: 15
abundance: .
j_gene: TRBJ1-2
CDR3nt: TGTGCCAGCAGCCCCCTCCAGGGGAGCATCTATGGCTACACCTTC
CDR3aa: CASSPLQGSIYGYTF

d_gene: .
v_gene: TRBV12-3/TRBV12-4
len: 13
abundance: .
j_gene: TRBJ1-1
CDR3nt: TGTGCCAGCATTTTATCAATGAACACTGAAGCTTTCTTT
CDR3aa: CASILSMNTEAFF

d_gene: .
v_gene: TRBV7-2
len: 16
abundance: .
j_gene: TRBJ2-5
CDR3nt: TGTGCCAGCAGGCTAAGGGATAGGGGACCCAGGGAGACCCAGTACTTC
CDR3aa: CASRLRDRGPRETQYF

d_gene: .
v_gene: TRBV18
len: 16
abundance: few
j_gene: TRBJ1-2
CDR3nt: TGTGCCAGCTCACCACCCGCAGTTTCCAAAATCTATGGCTACACCTTC
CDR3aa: CASSPPAVSKIYGYTF

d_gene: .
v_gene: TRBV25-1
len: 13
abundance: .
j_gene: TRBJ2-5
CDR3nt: TGTGCCAGCAGTGAATACATCCAAGAGACCCAGTACTTC
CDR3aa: CASSEYIQETQYF

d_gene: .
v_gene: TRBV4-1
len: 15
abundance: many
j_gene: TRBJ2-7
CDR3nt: TGCGCCAGCAGCCAAGTGGGGGGCGCCGACAACGAGCAGTACTTC
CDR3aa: CASSQVGGADNEQYF

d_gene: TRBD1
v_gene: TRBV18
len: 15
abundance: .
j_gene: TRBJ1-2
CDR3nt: TGTGCCAGCTCACAGACAGGGACAGCTTACTATGGCTACACCTTT
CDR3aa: CASSQTGTAYYGYTF

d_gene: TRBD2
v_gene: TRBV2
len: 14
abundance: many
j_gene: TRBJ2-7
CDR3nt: TGTGCCAGCAGGGCCGGGACTAGCGGGAGCGAGGAGTACTTC
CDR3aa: CASRAGTSGSEEYF

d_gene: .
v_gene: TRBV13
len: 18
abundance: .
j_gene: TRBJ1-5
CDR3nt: TGTGCCAGCAGCTTATCTCTTAACCGGGCCCGAGGGAATCAGCCCCAGCATTTT
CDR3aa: CASSLSLNRARGNQPQHF

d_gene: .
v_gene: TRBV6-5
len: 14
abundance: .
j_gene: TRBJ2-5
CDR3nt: TGTGCCAGCAGTTACTCCACTTTCGTAGAGACCCAGTACTTC
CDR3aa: CASSYSTFVETQYF

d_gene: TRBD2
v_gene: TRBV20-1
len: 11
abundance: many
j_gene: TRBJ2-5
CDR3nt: TGCAGTGCTGGGGGGGGAGAGACCCAGTACTTC
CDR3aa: CSAGGGETQYF

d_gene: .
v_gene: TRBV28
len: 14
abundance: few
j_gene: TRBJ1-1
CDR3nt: TGTGCCAGCAGTTTTCAGGGGCTTGACACTGAAGCTTTCTTT
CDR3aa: CASSFQGLDTEAFF

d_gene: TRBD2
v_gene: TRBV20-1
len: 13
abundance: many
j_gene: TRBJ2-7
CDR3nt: TGCAGCGAAAAGCGGGGGGGCTTCTACGAGCAGTACTTC
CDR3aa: CSEKRGGFYEQYF

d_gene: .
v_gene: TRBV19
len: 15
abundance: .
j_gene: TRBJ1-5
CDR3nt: TGCGCCAGTAGTATAGTGCGGGGGGACAATCAGCCCCAGCATTTT
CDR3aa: CASSIVRGDNQPQHF

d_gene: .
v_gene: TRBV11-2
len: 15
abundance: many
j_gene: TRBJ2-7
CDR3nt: TGTGCCAGCAGCCCCCACCAGGGCCGCTCCTACGAGCAGTACTTC
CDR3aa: CASSPHQGRSYEQYF

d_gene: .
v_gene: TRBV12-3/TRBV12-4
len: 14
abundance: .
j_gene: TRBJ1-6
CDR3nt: TGTGCCAGCACCCAGCCGACGGCAAATTCACCCCTCCACTTT
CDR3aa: CASTQPTANSPLHF

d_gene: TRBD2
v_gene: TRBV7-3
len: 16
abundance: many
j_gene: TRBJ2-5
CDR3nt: TGTGCCAGCAGCGCCGGGGCTAGCGGGCCGGAAGAGACCCAGTACTTC
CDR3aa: CASSAGASGPEETQYF

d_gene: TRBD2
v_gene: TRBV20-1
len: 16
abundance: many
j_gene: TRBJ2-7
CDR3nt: TGCAGTGCTAGAGATCCCGCTAGCGGGGGGGCCTACGAGCAGTACTTC
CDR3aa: CSARDPASGGAYEQYF

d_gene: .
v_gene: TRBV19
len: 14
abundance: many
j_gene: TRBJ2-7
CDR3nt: TGTGCCAGTAGTATAGGCCCGGAAACCTACGAGCAGTACTTC
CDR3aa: CASSIGPETYEQYF

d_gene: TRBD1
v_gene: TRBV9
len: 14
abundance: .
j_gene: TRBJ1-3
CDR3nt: TGTGCCAGCACCTCGACAGGGTCAGAAAACACCATATATTTT
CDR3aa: CASTSTGSENTIYF

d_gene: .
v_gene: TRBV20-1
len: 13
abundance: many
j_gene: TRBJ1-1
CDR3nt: TGCAGTGCTAGTAGTCAGTCAGTATCTGAAGCTTTCTTT
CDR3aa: CSASSQSVSEAFF

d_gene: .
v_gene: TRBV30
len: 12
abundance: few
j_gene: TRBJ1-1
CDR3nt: TGTGCCTGGAGCTCGTTCCCGGCTGAAGCTTTCTTT
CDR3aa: CAWSSFPAEAFF

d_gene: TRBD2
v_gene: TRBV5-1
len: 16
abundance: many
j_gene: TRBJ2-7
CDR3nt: TGCGCCAGCAGCTCTATAGCGGGGGGGCGTCCAGGCGAGCAGTACTTC
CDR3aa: CASSSIAGGRPGEQYF

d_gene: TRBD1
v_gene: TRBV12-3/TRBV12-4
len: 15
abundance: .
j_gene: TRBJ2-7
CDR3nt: TGTGCCAGCAGTACGGACAGGGGGCTGGTGGATGAGCAGTACTTC
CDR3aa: CASSTDRGLVDEQYF

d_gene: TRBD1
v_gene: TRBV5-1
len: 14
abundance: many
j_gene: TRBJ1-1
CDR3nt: TGCGCCAGCAGCCCCGACAGGGGGGGCACTGAAGCTTTCTTT
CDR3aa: CASSPDRGGTEAFF

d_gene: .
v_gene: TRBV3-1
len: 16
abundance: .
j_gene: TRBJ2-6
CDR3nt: TGTGCCAGCAGCCAAACACAGGCCTCTGGGGCCAACGTCCTGACTTTC
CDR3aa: CASSQTQASGANVLTF

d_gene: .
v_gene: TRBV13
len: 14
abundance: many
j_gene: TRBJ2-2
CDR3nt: TGTGCCAGCAGCCGTACTCTTAACACCGGGGAGCTGTTTTTT
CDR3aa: CASSRTLNTGELFF

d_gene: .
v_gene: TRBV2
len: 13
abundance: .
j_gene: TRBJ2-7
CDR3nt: TGTGCCAGCAATCTCGGAAGCCACTACGAGCAGTACTTC
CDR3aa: CASNLGSHYEQYF

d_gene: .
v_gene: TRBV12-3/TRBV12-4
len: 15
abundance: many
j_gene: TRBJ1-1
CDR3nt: TGTGCCAGCAGTTTTCCGGGACGGAAGAACACTGAAGCTTTCTTT
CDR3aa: CASSFPGRKNTEAFF